The 16 T cell receptor beta chains given below trace back to one sample, sequenced in a study of cytotoxic CD8 clonotypes in ibrutinib-treated CLL listed by TCRdb under 2021. Interpreted using the paper, the time point label stands for: more than 10 months on ibrutinib. Library preparation used the immunoSEQ multiplex PCR assay. The clones in this table, taken by TCRdb from immuneACCESS, are in-frame only. Not every clone is retained; where verified, under half of the shortfall comes from an unresolved V gene, and the cause of the rest is unknown. The sample table holds about 70,000 clones, of which 90% were seen once. The top ten clonotypes cover around 3.1% of the sample. The specimen comprised PBMCs, sampled after 12 months of ibrutinib treatment. These TCRs come from a human donor with chronic lymphocytic leukemia.

The gene calls are TRBV11-2 and TRBJ1-2, with D possibly TRBD1 on 5 matching bases. CDR1 is SGHAT, CDR2 FQNNGV, per germline. The CDR3 contains 16 residues. Between the trimmed V and J ends, which lost 3 bases and 0 bases, there was a span of 14 bases. CDR3 amino acids: CASSFGTRTANYGYTF. CDR3 DNA: TGTGCCAGCAGCTTCGGGACCCGTACTGCTAACTATGGCTACACCTTC.

V usage is TRBV19 and J usage is TRBJ2-1, with TRBD1 identical over 10 bases. Trimming took 3 bases from V and 5 from J; bases not matched to a gene: 4. The CDR3 runs 15 residues. Looked up from germline, CDR1 is LNHDA and CDR2 is SQIVND (reference sequence). As DNA, the CDR3 is TGTGCCAGTAGTATTCGGGACAGGGGTAACAATGAGCAGTTCTTC. Protein: CASSIRDRGNNEQFF.

This clone was observed a single time. This sequence joins TRBV19 and TRBJ2-2; D gene uncertain. Germline lookup yields CDR1 LNHDA and CDR2 SQIVND (reference sequence). The CDR3 has 13 residues. V was clipped by 7 bases and J by 1 base, with 7 bases between them. The CDR3: CASIALNTGELFF. The CDR3 DNA reads TGTGCCAGTATCGCGCTGAACACCGGGGAGCTGTTTTTT.

CDR3 sequence reads: CASSRSRGTGTGVSNEQFF. CDR3 DNA: TGCGCCAGCAGCAGGAGCCGAGGGACCGGGACAGGGGTAAGCAATGAGCAGTTCTTC. The rearrangement uses TRBV4-1 and TRBJ2-1; 10 bases are a match to TRBD1. V lost 5 bases to trimming and J lost 6 bases; unmatched junction nucleotides: 19. The CDR3 runs 19 residues. Per the germline V gene, CDR1 is MGHRA and CDR2 is YSYEKL.

The J gene is TRBJ2-7, the V gene TRBV27; D ambiguous. V gave up 1 base and J gave up 3 bases, with 19 bases separating them. Germline V CDR1 and CDR2: MNHEY, SMNVEV (reference sequence). The CDR3 is 17 residues long. In DNA, the CDR3 is TGTGCCAGCAGTTTATTAACGGGCGGTGTTTCTATCTACGAGCAGTACTTC. Amino acids: CASSLLTGGVSIYEQYF.

This rearrangement joins TRBV2 to TRBJ2-1; 9 bases agree with TRBD2. Per germline, CDR1 SNHLY and CDR2 FYNNEI. J lost 3 bases, V lost 10 bases, and 4 bases had no gene match. This CDR3 is built from 13 residues. CDR3 coding DNA: TGTGCCATCGAAGCGGGAGGCTACAATGAGCAGTTCTTC. The encoded protein is CAIEAGGYNEQFF.

V gene TRBV10-1 combines with J gene TRBJ2-7; perhaps D is TRBD1 or TRBD2 (5 bases each). The CDR3 is made up of 15 amino acids. V lost 7 bases, J lost 0 bases, and 16 bases lay in between. CDR1 and CDR2 (germline): WNHNN, SYGVQD (reference sequence). The CDR3 is CASNLKGTVSYEQYF. The CDR3 DNA sequence: TGCGCCAGCAACTTGAAAGGGACGGTCTCCTACGAGCAGTACTTC.

The chain couples TRBV7-6 to TRBJ2-1; D unclear. V lost 1 base, J lost 8 bases, and 9 bases lay in between. Germline V gene lookup returns CDR1 SGHVS and CDR2 FNYEAQ. This CDR3 is 13 amino acids long. DNA of the CDR3: TGTGCCAGCAGCTTAGATGTAGGAGATGAGCAGTTCTTC. Translated, it gives CASSLDVGDEQFF. Using reference TRBV7-6 and TRBJ2-1 for the parts outside the CDR3, the full variable domain is GAGVSQSPRYKVTKRGQDVALRCDPISGHVSLYWYRQALGQGPEFLTYFNYEAQQDKSGLPNDRFSAERPEGSISTLTIQRTEQRDSAMYRCASSLDVGDEQFFGPGTRLTVL.

The chain has TRBV6-1 and TRBJ1-2; 8 bases fit TRBD1. Germline V CDR1 and CDR2: MNHNS, SASEGT. This CDR3 comprises 13 residues. With V trimmed by 6 bases and J by 2 bases, 2 bases remained unmatched. For the CDR3, the DNA is TGTGCCAGCAGCCAGGGGGCAAACTATGGCTACACCTTC. Residues: CASSQGANYGYTF.

The CDR3 protein is CASSPGVGTEAFF. The CDR3 region has the DNA TGTGCCAGTAGTCCAGGGGTAGGTACTGAAGCTTTCTTT. The chain joins TRBV19 to TRBJ1-1; D may be TRBD1 (6 bases). Germline V gene data show CDR1 as LNHDA and CDR2 as SQIVND (reference sequence). This CDR3 is built from 13 residues. The germline V and J ends were trimmed by 5 bases and 5 bases, with 12 bases remaining between them. Full variable domain (remainder filled in from reference TRBV19 and TRBJ1-1): DGGITQSPKYLFRKEGQNVTLSCEQNLNHDAMYWYRQDPGQGLRLIYYSQIVNDFQKGDIAEGYSVSREKKESFPLTVTSAQKNPTAFYLCASSPGVGTEAFFGQGTRLTVV.

The J gene is TRBJ1-4, the V gene TRBV5-4, with 7 nucleotides matching TRBD1. CDR1 SGHNT and CDR2 YYREEE come from the germline V gene (reference sequence). V trimming: 2 bases; J trimming: 3 bases; junction bases outside the gene matches: 4. The CDR3 runs 15 residues. The CDR3 sequence is CASSLQGMANEKLFF. The CDR3 DNA follows: TGTGCCAGCAGCTTACAGGGGATGGCTAATGAAAAACTGTTTTTT.

This chain links TRBV7-2 with TRBJ2-5, with 9 bases that match TRBD1. Germline-derived CDR1 and CDR2 are SGHTA and FQGNSA. V was clipped by 2 bases and J by 1 base; unmatched bases: 2. The CDR3 is made up of 15 amino acids. CDR3 sequence: CASSLMGQGQETQYF. The DNA of the CDR3 is TGTGCCAGCAGCTTAATGGGACAGGGCCAAGAGACCCAGTACTTC.

The CDR3 reads CASSQSGGVYHEQYF. The DNA of the CDR3 is TGTGCCAGCAGCCAATCTGGCGGGGTGTACCACGAGCAGTACTTC. The rearrangement uses TRBV16 and TRBJ2-7, with D perhaps matching TRBD2 (6 bases). V shed 0 bases and J shed 5 bases, with 14 bases lying between them. Looked up from germline, CDR1 is KGHSY and CDR2 is FQNENV. The CDR3 contains 15 residues.

The rearrangement links TRBV7-6 to TRBJ2-5, with D possibly matching TRBD2 (6 bases). V was clipped by 1 base and J by 3 bases, with 15 bases between them. The V gene's germline CDR1 is SGHVS and CDR2 FNYEAQ. The CDR3 loop spans 16 amino acids. CDR3 region: CASSLDSGTSEETQYF. The CDR3 nucleotides are TGTGCCAGCAGCTTAGACTCCGGGACTTCCGAAGAGACCCAGTACTTC.

This CDR3 reads CASSSGQSYEQYF. CDR3 nucleotides: TGCGCCAGCAGCTCGGGACAATCCTACGAGCAGTACTTC. The V gene is TRBV5-1, the J gene TRBJ2-7, with TRBD1 as a possible D gene (6 bases). The CDR3 is 13 amino acids. The V gene's germline CDR1 is SGHRS and CDR2 YFSETQ. Trimming pared 3 bases from V and 1 base from J, leaving 8 bases between.

The chain employs TRBV9 and TRBJ2-7; D ambiguous. The CDR3 covers 14 residues. V lost 0 bases and J 0 bases, leaving 7 bases between the germline ends. Germline assignment: CDR1 SGDLS and CDR2 YYNGEE. The CDR3 here is CASSVASSSYEQYF. CDR3 DNA: TGTGCCAGCAGCGTAGCTTCCAGCTCCTACGAGCAGTACTTC.